This entry is about one T cell receptor (beta chain). Its target is not known. These data belong to a study of cytomegalovirus exposure and HLA in healthy donors. Study-level points and caveats: The classifier was said to identify cytomegalovirus status with high specificity and sensitivity. Previously analyzed data showed that most TCR beta V segments were productive at a frequency of about 87% or about 30%.

PCR amplification relied on 60 Vbeta primers (plus 13 Jbeta primers). TCRdb's table, derived via immunoSEQ multiplex PCR, lists solely in-frame clones and lacks some. The table includes around 140,000 clones, roughly 83% detected once. Each of the donors was a healthy bone marrow donor. Donors counted as nominally healthy when sampled, yet unrecorded immune exposures were likely. Germline V lookup: CDR1 LNHDA, CDR2 SQIVND (reference sequence). The CDR3 covers 16 residues. V lost 6 bases to trimming and J lost 1 base; unmatched junction nucleotides: 9. The receptor was derived from a man in his forties in good health and CMV-seronegative. This chain joins TRBV19 and TRBJ1-1; 9 nucleotides agree with TRBD1. Sequencing was done on a sample of PBMCs. The CDR3 spells CASSISPGQGNTEAFF. CDR3 bases: TGTGCCAGTAGCATCTCACCGGGACAGGGGAACACTGAAGCTTTCTTT.